Below are 18 T cell receptor beta chains sequenced from a single sample in a study of T cell repertoires in cytomegalovirus infection. Their cognate antigens are unknown. TCRdb re-called the reads with MiXCR, one entry per CDR3 protein. The repertoire holds 35,000 to 55,000 distinct CDR3 sequences, with roughly 22% as singletons. The sequenced sample was PBMCs, sequenced either directly or after in vitro stimulation (not recorded which). All receptors come from a human donor in good health (CMV status not recorded). Some clones in this sample may be carry-over from other donors' samples.

The rearrangement uses TRBV20-1 and TRBJ2-5, with 10 bases that match TRBD2. The germline V gene encodes CDR1 DFQATT and CDR2 SNEGSKA (reference sequence). This CDR3 is 14 amino acids long. V trimming: 3 bases; J trimming: 5 bases; junction bases outside the gene matches: 6. CDR3 coding DNA: TGCAGTGCTAGGCCCCTAGCGGGAGTCGAGACCCAGTACTTC. This gives the protein CSARPLAGVETQYF.

The gene calls are TRBV2 and TRBJ1-5, with D possibly being TRBD1 (5 bases). This CDR3 is 15 amino acids long. Looked up from germline, CDR1 is SNHLY and CDR2 is FYNNEI. Trimming took off 3 bases at V and 4 bases at J, with 13 bases between the two ends. The CDR3 loop reads CASSDSWGSNQPQHF. CDR3 DNA: TGTGCCAGCAGTGATTCTTGGGGCTCGAATCAGCCCCAGCATTTT.

The rearrangement joins TRBV4-1 to TRBJ2-1; D might be TRBD1 (6 bases). The V and J ends lost 1 base and 8 bases respectively, with 6 bases between them. CDR3 length: 12 amino acids. Germline V CDR1 and CDR2: MGHRA, YSYEKL. For the CDR3, the DNA is TGCGCCAGCAGCCAAGGGGGGCATGAGCAGTTCTTC. Amino acid sequence: CASSQGGHEQFF.

This clonotype was seen at least ten times. CDR3 amino acids: CASSATALYSNQPQHF. The CDR3, as DNA: TGTGCCAGCAGTGCGACAGCCCTTTATAGCAATCAGCCCCAGCATTTT. The chain combines TRBV2 with TRBJ1-5; TRBD1 might be the D (5 bases). The V gene's germline CDR1 is SNHLY and CDR2 FYNNEI. Between the trimmed V and J ends, which lost 4 bases and 0 bases, there was a span of 13 bases. This CDR3 comprises 16 residues.

The CDR3 region has the DNA TGTGCCAGCAGCCCGGACACGATTAACTATGGCTACACCTTC. The encoded protein is CASSPDTINYGYTF. The V call is TRBV6-1, the J call TRBJ1-2, with D possibly TRBD1 on 5 matching bases. Germline V lookup: CDR1 MNHNS, CDR2 SASEGT. The CDR3 loop spans 14 amino acids. The V and J ends lost 6 bases and 1 base respectively, with 12 bases between them.

The chain joins TRBV20-1 to TRBJ1-1; possibly TRBD1 for D (5 bases). This CDR3 contains 15 residues. With 4 bases removed from V and 6 bases from J, the gap between germline ends came to 21 bases. Germline V gene lookup returns CDR1 DFQATT and CDR2 SNEGSKA (reference sequence). The CDR3 region has the DNA TGCAGTGCTACCACGGGGTCCCGGGGCTTCGCTGAAGCTTTCTTT. Amino acids: CSATTGSRGFAEAFF.

Many counts were recorded for this clonotype. The chain couples TRBV7-2 to TRBJ1-1; D ambiguous. The V and J ends lost 11 bases and 2 bases respectively, with 15 bases between them. This CDR3 is 13 amino acids long. Germline CDR1 and CDR2: SGHTA and FQGNSA. CDR3: CAWGGSPNTEAFF. CDR3 DNA: TGTGCCTGGGGAGGCAGCCCCAACACTGAAGCTTTCTTT.

This clonotype appeared a few times. V usage is TRBV2 and J usage is TRBJ2-5, with no clear D. CDR3 length: 11 residues. Germline loops: CDR1 SNHLY, CDR2 FYNNEI. Trimming left V 7 bases short and J 3 bases short, with 6 bases between. The CDR3 sequence is CASTPEETQYF. CDR3 in DNA: TGTGCCAGCACTCCAGAAGAGACCCAGTACTTC.

The J gene is TRBJ2-7, the V gene TRBV4-2, with D possibly called TRBD1 or TRBD2 (5 bases each). V dropped 4 bases and J dropped 2 bases, with 15 bases sitting between them. Germline V gene data show CDR1 as LGHNA and CDR2 as YNFKEQ. This CDR3 comprises 15 residues. The CDR3 region has the DNA TGTGCCAGCAGCCCCGGGGTCAGGGAAACCTACGAGCAGTACTTC. Translated: CASSPGVRETYEQYF.

This clonotype occurred many times. The chain employs TRBV10-3 and TRBJ2-1, with 7 bases that match TRBD2. V gave up 8 bases and J gave up 5 bases; unmatched junction bases: 12. Germline loops: CDR1 ENHRY, CDR2 SYGVKD. The CDR3 covers 15 residues. The CDR3 here is CAIGRAGSPNNEQFF. The CDR3 nucleotides are TGTGCCATCGGGAGGGCAGGGAGCCCGAACAATGAGCAGTTCTTC.

This clonotype showed up many times. The genes are TRBV12-3 or TRBV12-4 and TRBJ2-7; D may be TRBD1 (6 bases). The V end was cut by 5 bases, the J end by 0 bases, with 17 bases between. The CDR3 is made up of 16 amino acids. CDR3 residues: CASSPRTALSSYEQYF. The CDR3 DNA reads as TGTGCCAGCAGTCCGCGGACAGCCCTGAGCTCCTACGAGCAGTACTTC.

The chain is built from TRBV20-1 and TRBJ1-6; the D is unclear. The CDR3 is made up of 14 amino acids. The germline V and J ends were trimmed by 0 bases and 6 bases, with 9 bases remaining between them. In germline, CDR1 is DFQATT, CDR2 SNEGSKA (reference sequence). Written as DNA, the CDR3 is TGCAGTGCTAGAGATCTTAGGACTAATTCACCCCTCCACTTT. Translation: CSARDLRTNSPLHF.

This clonotype appeared many times. The V and J genes are TRBV7-9 and TRBJ2-1, with D perhaps being TRBD1 or TRBD2 (5 bases each). Per germline, CDR1 SEHNR and CDR2 FQNEAQ (reference sequence). V shed 1 base and J shed 4 bases, with 14 bases lying between them. This CDR3 region has 16 residues. The CDR3 reads CASSLDPTGPYNEQFF. DNA of the CDR3: TGTGCCAGCAGCTTAGACCCCACGGGACCTTACAATGAGCAGTTCTTC. The full variable domain, with the rest looked up from reference TRBV7-9 and TRBJ2-1, is DTGVSQNPRHKITKRGQNVTFRCDPISEHNRLYWYRQTLGQGPEFLTYFQNEAQLEKSRLLSDRFSAERPKGSFSTLEIQRTEQGDSAMYLCASSLDPTGPYNEQFFGPGTRLTVL.

This clonotype was recorded at least ten times. V gene TRBV7-2 combines with J gene TRBJ2-5, with TRBD2 identical over 13 bases. Germline lookup yields CDR1 SGHTA and CDR2 FQGNSA. This CDR3 spans 16 amino acids. Unmatched junction bases numbered 8, after V lost 7 bases and J lost 3 bases. The CDR3 DNA follows: TGTGCCAGCACCTCGACTAGCGGGGGGCCAAAAGAGACCCAGTACTTC. Amino acids: CASTSTSGGPKETQYF.

This clonotype has a count of ten or more. This sequence joins TRBV7-2 and TRBJ2-3; 7 positions agree with TRBD2. CDR1 SGHTA and CDR2 FQGNSA come from the germline V gene. The junction had 5 bases not matched to a gene; V was cut back by 1 base and J by 1 base. The CDR3 loop spans 16 amino acids. The CDR3 sequence is CASSLDIAGGTDTQYF. CDR3 nucleotides: TGTGCCAGCAGCTTAGACATAGCGGGCGGCACAGATACGCAGTATTTT.

This chain uses TRBV18 with TRBJ2-1, with TRBD2 matching 7 bases. Germline V gives CDR1 KGHSH, CDR2 LQKENI. The CDR3 runs 16 residues. J gave up 3 bases and V 0 bases, and 5 bases lay outside the gene matches. The chain's CDR3 is CASSPPGGGYYNEQFF. CDR3 nucleotides: TGTGCCAGCTCACCACCGGGGGGGGGGTACTACAATGAGCAGTTCTTC.

This clonotype showed up just a few times. The genes are TRBV7-2 and TRBJ2-7; D unclear. The ends were cut back, 5 bases at V and 6 bases at J, with 20 bases in the middle. The CDR3 consists of 15 residues. CDR1 and CDR2 from the germline V gene are SGHTA and FQGNSA. The CDR3 reads CASSPTYWAAGEQYF. CDR3 nucleotides: TGTGCCAGCAGCCCGACGTACTGGGCTGCTGGCGAGCAGTACTTC.

This clonotype was picked up many times. This sequence joins TRBV3-1 and TRBJ2-7, with 7 bases aligning to TRBD1. V gave up 4 bases and J gave up 12 bases; unmatched junction bases: 9. Germline V CDR1 and CDR2: LGHDT, YNNKEL (reference sequence). The CDR3 contains 12 residues. The CDR3 loop reads CASSLQRRGLYF. CDR3 sequence (DNA): TGTGCCAGCAGCCTCCAAAGAAGGGGGCTGTACTTC.